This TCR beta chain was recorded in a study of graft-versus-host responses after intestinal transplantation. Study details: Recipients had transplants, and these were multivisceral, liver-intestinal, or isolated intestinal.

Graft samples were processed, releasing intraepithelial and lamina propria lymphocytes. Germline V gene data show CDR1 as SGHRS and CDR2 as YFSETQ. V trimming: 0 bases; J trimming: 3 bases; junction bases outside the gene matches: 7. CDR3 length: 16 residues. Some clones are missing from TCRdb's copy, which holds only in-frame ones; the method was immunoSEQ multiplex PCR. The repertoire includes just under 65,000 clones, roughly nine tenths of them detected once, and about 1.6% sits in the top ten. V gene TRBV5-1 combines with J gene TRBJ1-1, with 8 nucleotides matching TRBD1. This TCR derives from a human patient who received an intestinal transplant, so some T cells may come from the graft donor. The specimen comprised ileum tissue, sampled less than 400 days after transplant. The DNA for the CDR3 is TGCGCCAGCAGCTTGGGGCAGGGGGCGGGGGACACTGAAGCTTTCTTT. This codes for CASSLGQGAGDTEAFF.